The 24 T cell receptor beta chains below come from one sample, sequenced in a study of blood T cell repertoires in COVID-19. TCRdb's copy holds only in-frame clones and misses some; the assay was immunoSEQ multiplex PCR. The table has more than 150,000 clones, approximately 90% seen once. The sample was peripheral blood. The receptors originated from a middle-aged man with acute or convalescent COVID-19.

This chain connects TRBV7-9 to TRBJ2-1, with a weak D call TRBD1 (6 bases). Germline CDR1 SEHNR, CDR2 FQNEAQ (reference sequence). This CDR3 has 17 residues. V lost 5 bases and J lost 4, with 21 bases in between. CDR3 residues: CASSIREGVFVYNEQFF. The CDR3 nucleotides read TGTGCCAGCAGCATACGCGAGGGGGTATTCGTTTACAATGAGCAGTTCTTC.

The CDR3 DNA sequence: TGTGCCAGCAGCTTAGCCGGGAACGCGAACACCGGGGAGCTGTTTTTT. It is translated as CASSLAGNANTGELFF. The rearrangement joins TRBV7-9 to TRBJ2-2; D is possibly TRBD2 (5 bases). Germline CDR1 reads SEHNR; CDR2 reads FQNEAQ (reference sequence). This CDR3 has 16 residues. The V gene lost 0 bases and the J gene lost 0 bases, with 8 bases spanning the gap.

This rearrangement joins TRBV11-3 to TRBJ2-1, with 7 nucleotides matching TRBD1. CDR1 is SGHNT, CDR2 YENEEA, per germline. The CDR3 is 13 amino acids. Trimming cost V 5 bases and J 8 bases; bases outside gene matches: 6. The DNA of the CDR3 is TGTGCCAGCAGCCGCAGGGGGTTCGATGAGCAGTTCTTC. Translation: CASSRRGFDEQFF.

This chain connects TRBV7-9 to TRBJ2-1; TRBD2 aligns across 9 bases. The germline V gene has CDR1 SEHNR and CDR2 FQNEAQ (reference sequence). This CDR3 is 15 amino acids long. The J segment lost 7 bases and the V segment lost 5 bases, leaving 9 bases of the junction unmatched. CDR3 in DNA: TGTGCCAGCAGCCCCCCCGGCGGGAGGGCTAATGAGCAGTTCTTC. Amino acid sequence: CASSPPGGRANEQFF.

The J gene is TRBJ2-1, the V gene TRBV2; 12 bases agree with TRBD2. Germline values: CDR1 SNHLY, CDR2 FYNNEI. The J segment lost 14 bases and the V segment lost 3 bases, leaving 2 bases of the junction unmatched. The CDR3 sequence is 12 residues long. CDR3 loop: CASSETSGSKFF. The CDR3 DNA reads TGTGCCAGCAGTGAGACTAGCGGGAGTAAGTTCTTC.

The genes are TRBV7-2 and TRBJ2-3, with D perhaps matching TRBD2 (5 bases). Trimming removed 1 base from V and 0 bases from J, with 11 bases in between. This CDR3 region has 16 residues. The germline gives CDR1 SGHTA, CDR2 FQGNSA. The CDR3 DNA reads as TGTGCCAGCAGCTTAGTTGGAAGCGGTAGCACAGATACGCAGTATTTT. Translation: CASSLVGSGSTDTQYF.

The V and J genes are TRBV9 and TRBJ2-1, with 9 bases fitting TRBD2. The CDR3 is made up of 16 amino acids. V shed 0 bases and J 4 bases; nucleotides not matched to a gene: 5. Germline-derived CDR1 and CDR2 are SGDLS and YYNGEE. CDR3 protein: CASSVGVSGSYNEQFF. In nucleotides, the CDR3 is TGTGCCAGCAGCGTAGGGGTTAGCGGGAGTTACAATGAGCAGTTCTTC.

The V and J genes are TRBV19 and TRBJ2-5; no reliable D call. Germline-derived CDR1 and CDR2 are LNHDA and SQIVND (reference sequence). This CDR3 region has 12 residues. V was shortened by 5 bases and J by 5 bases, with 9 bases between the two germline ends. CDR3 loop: CASSPSSETQYF. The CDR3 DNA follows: TGTGCCAGTAGTCCCTCGAGTGAGACCCAGTACTTC.

The CDR3 DNA reads TGTGCCAGCAGCTCTACAGACCTAGACAGGCAAGAGACCCAGTACTTC. Protein product: CASSSTDLDRQETQYF. V usage is TRBV7-9 and J usage is TRBJ2-5; D might be TRBD1 (6 bases). Germline-derived CDR1 and CDR2 are SEHNR and FQNEAQ (reference sequence). CDR3 length: 16 amino acids. With 4 bases removed from V and 2 bases from J, the gap between germline ends came to 17 bases.

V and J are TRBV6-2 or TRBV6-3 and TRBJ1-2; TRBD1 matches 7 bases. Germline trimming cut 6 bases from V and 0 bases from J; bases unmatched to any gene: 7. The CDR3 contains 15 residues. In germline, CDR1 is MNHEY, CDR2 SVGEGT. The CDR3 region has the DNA TGTGCCAGCAGCCAGGGACAGCCCGCTAACTATGGCTACACCTTC. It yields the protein CASSQGQPANYGYTF.

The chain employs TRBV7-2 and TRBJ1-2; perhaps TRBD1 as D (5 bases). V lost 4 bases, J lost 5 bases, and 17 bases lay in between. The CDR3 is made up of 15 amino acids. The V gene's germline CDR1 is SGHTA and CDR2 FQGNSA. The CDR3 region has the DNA TGTGCCAGCAGCTCCGAAATAACAGGCTGGTATGGCTACACCTTC. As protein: CASSSEITGWYGYTF. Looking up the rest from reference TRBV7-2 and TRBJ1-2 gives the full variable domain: GAGVSQSPSNKVTEKGKDVELRCDPISGHTALYWYRQSLGQGLEFLIYFQGNSAPDKSGLPSDRFSAERTGGSVSTLTIQRTQQEDSAVYLCASSSEITGWYGYTFGSGTRLTVV.

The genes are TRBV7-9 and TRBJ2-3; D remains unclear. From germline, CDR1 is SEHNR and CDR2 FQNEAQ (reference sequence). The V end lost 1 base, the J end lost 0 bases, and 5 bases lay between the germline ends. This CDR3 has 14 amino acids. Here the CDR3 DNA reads TGTGCCAGCAGCTTAGTCAGGAGCACAGATACGCAGTATTTT. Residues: CASSLVRSTDTQYF.

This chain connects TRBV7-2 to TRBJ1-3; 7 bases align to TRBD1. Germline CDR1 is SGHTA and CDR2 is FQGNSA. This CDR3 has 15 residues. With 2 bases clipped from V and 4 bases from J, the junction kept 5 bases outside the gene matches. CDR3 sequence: CASSLMTGPGNTIYF. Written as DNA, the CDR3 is TGTGCCAGCAGCTTAATGACAGGGCCAGGAAACACCATATATTTT.

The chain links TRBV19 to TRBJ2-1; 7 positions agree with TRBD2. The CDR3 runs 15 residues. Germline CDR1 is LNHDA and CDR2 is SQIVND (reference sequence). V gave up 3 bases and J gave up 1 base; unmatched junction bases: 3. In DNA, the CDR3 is TGTGCCAGTAGTATCGGGGGGTGGTCCTACAATGAGCAGTTCTTC. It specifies CASSIGGWSYNEQFF.

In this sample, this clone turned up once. The CDR3 nucleotides read TGTGCCAGCAGCTTGGGGGGACTGCATAATTCACCCCTCCACTTT. This encodes CASSLGGLHNSPLHF. The gene calls are TRBV5-8 and TRBJ1-6; perhaps TRBD1 as D (5 bases). V lost 0 bases, J lost 5 bases, and 9 bases lay in between. Germline assignment: CDR1 SGHTS and CDR2 YDEGEE. This CDR3 contains 15 residues.

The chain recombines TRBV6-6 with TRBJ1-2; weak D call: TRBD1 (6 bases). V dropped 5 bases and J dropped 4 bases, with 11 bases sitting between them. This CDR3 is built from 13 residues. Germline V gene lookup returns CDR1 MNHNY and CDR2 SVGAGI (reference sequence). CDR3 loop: CASSTGHSYGYTF. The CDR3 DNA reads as TGTGCCAGCAGTACGGGACACTCCTATGGCTACACCTTC.

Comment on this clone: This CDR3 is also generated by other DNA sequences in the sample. The CDR3 DNA reads as TGTGCCAGCAGTTACTCGAATTCCGGGGCTGAAGCTTTCTTT. Amino acids: CASSYSNSGAEAFF. V usage is TRBV6-5 and J usage is TRBJ1-1; D not resolved. CDR3 size: 14 residues. In germline, CDR1 is MNHEY, CDR2 SVGAGI. Trimming shortened V by 0 bases and J by 6 bases, and 11 bases separated the two germline ends.

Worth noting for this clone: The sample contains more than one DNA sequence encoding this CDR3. The CDR3 DNA follows: TGTGCCAGTACTAAGGGGCTTAACACTGAAGCTTTCTTT. It encodes CASTKGLNTEAFF. The chain has TRBV19 and TRBJ1-1; possible D gene TRBD1, 5 bases. Per germline, CDR1 LNHDA and CDR2 SQIVND (reference sequence). V was clipped by 7 bases and J by 2 bases, with 11 bases between them. This CDR3 region has 13 residues.

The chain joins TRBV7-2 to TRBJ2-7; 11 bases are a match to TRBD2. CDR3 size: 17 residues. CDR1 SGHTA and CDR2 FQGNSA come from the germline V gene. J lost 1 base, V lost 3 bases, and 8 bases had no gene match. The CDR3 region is CASSFNLAGGPSYEQYF. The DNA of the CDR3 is TGTGCCAGCAGCTTCAATCTAGCGGGAGGTCCGTCCTACGAGCAGTACTTC. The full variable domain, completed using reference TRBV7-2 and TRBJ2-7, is GAGVSQSPSNKVTEKGKDVELRCDPISGHTALYWYRQSLGQGLEFLIYFQGNSAPDKSGLPSDRFSAERTGGSVSTLTIQRTQQEDSAVYLCASSFNLAGGPSYEQYFGPGTRLTVT.

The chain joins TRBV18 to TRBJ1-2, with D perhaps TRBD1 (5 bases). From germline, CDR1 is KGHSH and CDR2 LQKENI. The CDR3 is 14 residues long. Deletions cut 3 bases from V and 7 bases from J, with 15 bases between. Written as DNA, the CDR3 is TGTGCCAGCTCACCCTCAGCGGGGGAAGGTGGCTACACCTTC. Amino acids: CASSPSAGEGGYTF.

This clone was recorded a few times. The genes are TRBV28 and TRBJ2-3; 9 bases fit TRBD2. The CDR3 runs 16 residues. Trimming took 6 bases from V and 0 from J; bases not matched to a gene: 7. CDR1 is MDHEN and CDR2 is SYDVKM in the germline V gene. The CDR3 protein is CASSLLGTSSTDTQYF. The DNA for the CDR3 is TGTGCCAGCAGCCTACTAGGGACTAGCAGCACAGATACGCAGTATTTT.

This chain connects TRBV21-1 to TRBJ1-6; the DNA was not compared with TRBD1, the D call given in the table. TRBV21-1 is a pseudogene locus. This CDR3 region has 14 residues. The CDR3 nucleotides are TGTGCCAGCAGCACGGACAGGGTGAAGTCACCCCTCCACTTT. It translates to CASSTDRVKSPLHF.

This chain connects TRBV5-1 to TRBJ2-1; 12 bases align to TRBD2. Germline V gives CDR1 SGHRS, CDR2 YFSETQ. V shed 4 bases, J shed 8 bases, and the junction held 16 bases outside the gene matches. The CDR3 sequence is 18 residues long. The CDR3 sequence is CASSLGLAGVMIGDEQFF. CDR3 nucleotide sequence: TGCGCCAGCAGCCTGGGACTAGCGGGCGTCATGATCGGGGATGAGCAGTTCTTC.

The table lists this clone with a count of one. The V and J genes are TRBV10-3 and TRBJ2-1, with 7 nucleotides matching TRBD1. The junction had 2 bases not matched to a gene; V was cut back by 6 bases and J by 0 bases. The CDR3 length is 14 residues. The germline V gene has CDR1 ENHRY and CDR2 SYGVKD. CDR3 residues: CAISRDSSYNEQFF. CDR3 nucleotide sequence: TGTGCCATCAGCCGGGACAGCTCCTACAATGAGCAGTTCTTC.